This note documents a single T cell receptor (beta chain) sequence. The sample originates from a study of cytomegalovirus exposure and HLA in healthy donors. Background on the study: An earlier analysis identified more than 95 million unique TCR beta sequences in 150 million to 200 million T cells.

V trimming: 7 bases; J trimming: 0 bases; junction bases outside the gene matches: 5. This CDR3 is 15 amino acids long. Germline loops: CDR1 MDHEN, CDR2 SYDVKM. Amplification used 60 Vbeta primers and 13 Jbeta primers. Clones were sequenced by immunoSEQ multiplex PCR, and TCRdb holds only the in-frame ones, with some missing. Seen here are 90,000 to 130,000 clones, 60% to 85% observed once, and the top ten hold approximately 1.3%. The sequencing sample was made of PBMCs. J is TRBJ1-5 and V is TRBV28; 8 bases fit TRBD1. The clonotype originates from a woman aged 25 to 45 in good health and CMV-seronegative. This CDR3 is CASTWDRNSNQPQHF. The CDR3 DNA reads TGTGCCAGCACGTGGGACAGGAATAGCAATCAGCCCCAGCATTTT. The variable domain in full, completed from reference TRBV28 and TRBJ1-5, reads DVKVTQSSRYLVKRTGEKVFLECVQDMDHENMFWYRQDPGLGLRLIYFSYDVKMKEKGDIPEGYSVSREKKERFSLILESASTNQTSMYLCASTWDRNSNQPQHFGDGTRLSIL.